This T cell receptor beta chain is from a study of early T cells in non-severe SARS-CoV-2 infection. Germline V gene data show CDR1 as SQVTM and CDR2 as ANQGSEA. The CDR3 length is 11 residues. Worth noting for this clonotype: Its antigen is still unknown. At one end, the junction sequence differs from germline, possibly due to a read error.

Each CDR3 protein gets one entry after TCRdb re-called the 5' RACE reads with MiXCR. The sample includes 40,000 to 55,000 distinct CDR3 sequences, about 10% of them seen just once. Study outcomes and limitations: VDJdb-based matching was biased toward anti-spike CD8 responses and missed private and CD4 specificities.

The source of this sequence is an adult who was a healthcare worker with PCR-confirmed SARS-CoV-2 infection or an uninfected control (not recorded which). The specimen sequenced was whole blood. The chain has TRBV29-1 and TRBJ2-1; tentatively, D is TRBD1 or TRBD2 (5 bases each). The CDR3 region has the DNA TGCAGCGTTGAAATACGACGGGGCTCGATCTTC. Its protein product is CSVEIRRGSIF.